This T cell receptor beta chain was captured by sequencing in a study of T cells in Graves' hyperthyroidism and ophthalmopathy. Study findings and constraints: From stable hyperthyroidism, ophthalmopathy was set apart by a 13 V-J model. Blood shared most expanded thyroid clonotypes above 0.001.

There are many counts of this clonotype. Its specificity is unknown. Amplification of TCR beta CDR3 regions used RNA as the template. The primer set for the first-round RT-PCR of the TCR CDR3 was HTBI. Using its own MiXCR run on the multiplex PCR reads, TCRdb lists one record per CDR3 protein. The sample lists approximately 300,000 distinct CDR3 sequences; over 15% were seen once. Germline CDR1 and CDR2: SNHLY and FYNNEI. The CDR3 consists of 14 residues. V shed 8 bases and J shed 0 bases, with 14 bases lying between them. This TCR derives from a woman in her sixties or seventies with Graves' ophthalmopathy. The rearrangement joins TRBV2 to TRBJ2-7; D gene ambiguous. The sequenced sample was blood. CDR3 bases: TGTGCCAGCCGCACAAGGGCCCTCTCCTACGAGCAGTACTTC. This translates into CASRTRALSYEQYF.